The rows below give T cell receptor beta chains drawn from one sample of a study of blood T cell repertoires in COVID-19. The assay was immunoSEQ multiplex PCR, and TCRdb's table has in-frame clones only and misses some. The table records fewer than 200,000 clones, almost 85% of them present only once. The sequenced material came from peripheral blood. These receptors were obtained from a man between 40 and 49 years old who had recovered from COVID-19. Both conserved end residues are part of each CDR3. A D gene is named only where the DNA matches it firmly. Expanded clones are given a class, and other clones once, few, many or no size at all.

J | D | size | V | CDR3 | DNA
TRBJ2-2 | TRBD1 | . | TRBV6-5 | CASRGTGMPGELFF | TGTGCCAGCAGAGGGACAGGAATGCCCGGGGAGCTGTTTTTT
TRBJ1-2 | . | . | TRBV30 | CAWNSLVYGYTF | TGTGCCTGGAACAGCCTGGTCTATGGCTACACCTTC
TRBJ2-1 | . | . | TRBV5-4 | CASSHPRAYNEQFF | TGTGCCAGCAGCCACCCCCGAGCCTACAATGAGCAGTTCTTC
TRBJ2-2 | TRBD1 | . | TRBV28 | CASSNPKDRGTGELFF | TGTGCCAGCAGTAACCCCAAGGACAGGGGCACCGGGGAGCTGTTTTTT
TRBJ1-1 | . | once | TRBV5-4 | CASSFLGYQNTEAFF | TGTGCCAGCAGCTTCCTCGGTTACCAGAACACTGAAGCTTTCTTT
TRBJ1-5 | TRBD1 | . | TRBV9 | CASSVGQGNQPQHF | TGTGCCAGCAGCGTAGGACAGGGGAATCAGCCCCAGCATTTT
TRBJ2-1 | . | . | TRBV10-3 | CAISEPDSLYNEQFF | TGTGCCATCAGTGAACCCGATAGCCTCTACAATGAGCAGTTCTTC
TRBJ2-7 | . | . | TRBV11-1 | CASSLGGLTYEQYF | TGTGCCAGCAGCTTAGGGGGGCTTACCTACGAGCAGTACTTC
TRBJ1-1 | . | . | TRBV27 | CASSFDNSNTEAFF | TGTGCCAGCAGTTTCGACAATTCGAACACTGAAGCTTTCTTT
TRBJ2-7 | . | once | TRBV6-2/TRBV6-3 | CASSYSVEQGFNEQYF | TGTGCCAGCAGTTACTCCGTGGAGCAGGGATTCAACGAGCAGTACTTC
TRBJ2-6 | TRBD2 | . | TRBV7-2 | CASSPYLRGSSGANVLTF | TGTGCCAGCAGCCCCTATTTGCGGGGGAGCTCTGGGGCCAACGTCCTGACTTTC
TRBJ2-1 | . | . | TRBV12-3/TRBV12-4 | CASSPFAYNEQFF | TGTGCCAGCAGCCCGTTTGCCTACAATGAGCAGTTCTTC
TRBJ2-2 | TRBD1 | . | TRBV6-2/TRBV6-3 | CASSEPAGQGPGELFF | TGTGCCAGCAGTGAGCCGGCGGGACAGGGTCCCGGGGAGCTGTTTTTT
TRBJ1-6 | . | few | TRBV6-6 | CASRTGTTNSPLHF | TGTGCCAGCAGAACAGGGACAACTAATTCACCCCTCCACTTT
TRBJ2-2 | . | . | TRBV18 | CASSPGTSNTGELFF | TGTGCCAGCTCGCCCGGGACTTCTAACACCGGGGAGCTGTTTTTT
TRBJ1-1 | . | . | TRBV4-1 | CASSQGQALTEAFF | TGCGCCAGCAGCCAGGGGCAGGCCCTCACTGAAGCTTTCTTT
TRBJ1-6 | TRBD1 | . | TRBV5-6 | CASSTGQGNSPLHF | TGTGCCAGCAGCACGGGACAGGGGAATTCACCCCTCCACTTT